Sequencing of this T cell receptor (beta chain) was carried out in a study of shared clonotypes between healthy human individuals (dated by TCRdb to 2020 to 2021). With respect to the entire study: The cohort comprised two women and three men aged 18 to 49 years. For each donor, CD4 naive and CD4 memory were each run on three plates, CD8 naive on two plates, and CD8 memory on one plate. To estimate repertoire size and how much clonotypes are shared between individuals, the study performed deep sequencing of blood TCR repertoires from 4 to 6 healthy adults. To increase sequencing depth and limit assay-specific biases, different laboratories used diverse techniques to prepare libraries and sequence TCR repertoires. Each donor's leukapheresis produced roughly between roughly 0.85 and 9.5 billion PBMCs.

The germline V gene gives CDR1 as SGHRS and CDR2 as YFSETQ. At the junction V is shortened by 4 bases and J by 7 bases; bases outside the gene matches: 7. The CDR3 runs 14 residues from the cysteine to the phenylalanine. Here the CDR3 DNA is all that survives: 42 bases in frame from base 1. A note on this clone: There is no known antigen for this receptor. Base-call qualities are not available, and no considerably larger clone is one nucleotide away.

The donors were healthy, HIV-negative adults who had no recently reported acute infections or vaccinations. Every donor was a Caucasian adult residing in Nashville, Tennessee, USA. CD4+ T cells were enriched by magnetic negative selection; naive cells were then positively selected on CD45RA, and the negative fraction formed the memory subset. After blood collection by leukapheresis, PBMCs were isolated using Ficoll-Histopaque density gradient centrifugation and then cryopreserved in the vapor phase of liquid nitrogen. Purity and quantity of every magnetically sorted T cell population were checked by analytical flow cytometry. Each sorted fraction had its genomic DNA isolated and then quantified by UV absorbance on a Nanodrop 2000c. TCR CDR3 regions were amplified from genomic DNA by multiplex PCR using the deep immunoSEQ assay. Genomic DNA extracted from each cell subset was distributed evenly over all wells of several immunoSEQ 96-well plates, and each plate served as one replicate. For sorted subsets, around 200 ng genomic DNA, equal to about 30,000 T cell genomes, was loaded into each replicate PCR. Purified libraries were measured with a Qubit 3.0 fluorometer, size-checked on a Bioanalyzer 2100, and measured again with the KAPA Library Quantification kit. Every immunoSEQ 96-well plate was sequenced on a separate single-read 150-cycle Illumina NextSeq 550 flow cell. On the study's bioinformatics: Because only junctional sequences without quality scores were contained in the immunoSEQ output, filtering matching that applied to full-length reads could not be performed. Sequences were annotated with PyIR, a Python wrapper for IgBLAST v1.9, and V/J genes and CDR3 were assigned using IMGT germline references. Any read was removed if the V/J assignment was weak (E-value above 1e-6), the CDR3 was missing, or the read contained stop codons, out-of-frame junctions, or ambiguous translated residues. V3J clonotypes were defined by identical inferred V gene, J gene, and CDR3 amino acid sequence. Percentage overlap between repertoires was computed as shared unique clonotypes divided by the size of the smaller repertoire. RTK rarefaction, the Chao1 estimator, and Recon v2.1 estimates of unobserved clonotypes were used to assess repertoire richness. For all TCRbeta clonotypes obtained by the gDNA method from several donors, generation probabilities were computed with OLGA. What TCRdb holds here is the immuneACCESS table cut down to in-frame rearrangements. Part of the clones is not present; checked against another copy, under half of the missing clones reflect an unresolved V gene, and the others are unexplained. The DNA gave D and trimming, while V, J and clone size come from that table. This sample holds about 360,000 clones; about 73% were observed only once. The ten largest clones add up to roughly 10% of the sample.

Points the paper makes about the study in general: Even with the large sequencing depth, rarefaction of the sorted-subset datasets indicated that sequencing was incomplete. The genetic and exposure-history diversity represented was limited by the small number of donors. Sharing across a few donors was observed for approximately 4.6% of naive CD4, less than 4% of naive CD8, about 2.3% of memory CD4, and 0.4% of memory CD8 clonotypes. Pairwise subsampling led to the expectation that sequencing depth would affect the degree of clonotype sharing among donors. Only blood was sampled, and tissue TCR repertoires likely differ from those in blood. Larger estimated clonotype richness was generally found for naive subsets than for memory subsets. Higher generation probabilities were observed for clonotypes shared by all four sorted-subset donors than for non-shared clonotypes.

The sequence links TRBV5-1 to TRBJ2-1; a stretch of 8 junction bases matches TRBD1. The sample was memory CD4+ T cells sorted from blood. This specimen's cell subset or site label, interpreted: CD45RA-negative fraction. The TCR originated in a man aged 25 to 40 in good health. The CDR3: CASSNGQGGNEQFF. Read as DNA, the sequence is TGCGCCAGCAGCAATGGACAGGGAGGAAATGAGCAGTTCTTC.